One T cell receptor (beta chain) is described in this entry. The CDR3 is 16 residues long. V was clipped by 0 bases and J by 1 base, with 11 bases between them. From germline, CDR1 is MNHNY and CDR2 SVGAGI (reference sequence). The sample originates from a study of cytomegalovirus exposure and HLA in healthy donors. Study details: The use of the same platform for the 110 or so validation repertoires and the roughly 730 first-cohort repertoires was reported by a later analysis.

Data came from immunoSEQ multiplex PCR; TCRdb stores just in-frame clones and leaves some out. This repertoire shows about 110,000 clones, about 87% found once; its top ten account for 1.5% to 2%. The receptor was derived from a woman aged 18-29 years in good health and CMV-seropositive. Input material: PBMCs. The chain employs TRBV6-6 and TRBJ2-3, with TRBD2 as a possible D gene (7 bases). CDR3 amino acids: CASSYSGRGRTDTQYF. The CDR3 DNA is TGTGCCAGCAGTTACTCGGGGCGGGGGCGCACAGATACGCAGTATTTT.